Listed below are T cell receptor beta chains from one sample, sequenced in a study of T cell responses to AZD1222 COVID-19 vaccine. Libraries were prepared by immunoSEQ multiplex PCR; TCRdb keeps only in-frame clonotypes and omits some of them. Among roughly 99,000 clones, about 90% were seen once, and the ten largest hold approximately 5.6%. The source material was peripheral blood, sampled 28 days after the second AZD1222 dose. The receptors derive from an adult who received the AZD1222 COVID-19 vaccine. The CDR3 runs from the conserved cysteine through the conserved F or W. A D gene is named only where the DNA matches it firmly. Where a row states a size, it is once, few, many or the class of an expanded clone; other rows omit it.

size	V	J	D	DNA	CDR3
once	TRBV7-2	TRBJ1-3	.	TGTGCCAGCAGCTTAAGTGTCGGAAACACCATATATTTT	CASSLSVGNTIYF
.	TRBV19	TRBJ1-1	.	TGTGCCAGTAAAAGCACTGAAGCTTTCTTT	CASKSTEAFF
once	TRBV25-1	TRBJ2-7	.	TGTGCCAGCAGTGAATCTGTCCTCGGCAGGGGGGCCGCCTACGAGCAGTACTTC	CASSESVLGRGAAYEQYF
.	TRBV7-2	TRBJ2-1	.	TGTGCCAGCAGCTTAGGGTCTAGCAACTACAATGAGCAGTTCTTC	CASSLGSSNYNEQFF
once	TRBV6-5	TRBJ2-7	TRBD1	TGTGCCAGCAGTTACTCGGGACAGGTTTTGGGACCTCAGTACTTC	CASSYSGQVLGPQYF
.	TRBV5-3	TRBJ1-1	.	TGTGCCAGAAGCTCCAGGGACACCACTGAAGCTTTCTTT	CARSSRDTTEAFF
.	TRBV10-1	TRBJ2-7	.	TGCGCCAGCAGCGGGCAGGGACACGAGCAGTACTTC	CASSGQGHEQYF
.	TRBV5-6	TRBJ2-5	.	TGTGCCAGCAGCCTCGTTAGTAGCGAAGAGACCCAGTACTTC	CASSLVSSEETQYF
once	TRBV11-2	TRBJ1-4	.	TGTGCCAGCAGCTTCTGGGAAGGAGAAAAACTGTTTTTT	CASSFWEGEKLFF
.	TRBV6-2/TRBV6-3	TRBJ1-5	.	TGTGCCAGCACCCCAACTAGCAATCAGCCCCAGCATTTT	CASTPTSNQPQHF
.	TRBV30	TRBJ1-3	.	TGTGCCTCCCCCGGAGGCTACTCTGGAAACACCATATATTTT	CASPGGYSGNTIYF
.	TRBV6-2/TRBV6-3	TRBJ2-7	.	TGTGCCAGCAGCTCTCCCTTACCTTACAGGTACGAGCAGTACTTC	CASSSPLPYRYEQYF
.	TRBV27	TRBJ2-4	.	TGTGCCAGCAGTCGAAGGGGCCCCGTCGCCAAAAACATTCAGTACTTC	CASSRRGPVAKNIQYF
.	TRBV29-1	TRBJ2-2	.	TGCAGCGTTGAAGGATGGGGGCGCGCCACCGGGGAGCTGTTTTTT	CSVEGWGRATGELFF
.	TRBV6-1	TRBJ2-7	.	TGTGCCAGCAGTGAACGTGGGGAGCCGGTCGAGCAGTACTTC	CASSERGEPVEQYF
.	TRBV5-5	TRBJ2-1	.	TGTGCCAGCAGCTTGTGGGACTCCCACAATGAGCAGTTCTTC	CASSLWDSHNEQFF
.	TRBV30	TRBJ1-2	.	TGTGCCACTGACACCCGGACAGTATACGGTGGCTACACCTTC	CATDTRTVYGGYTF
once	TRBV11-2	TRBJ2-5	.	TGTGCCAGCAGCCCGGTCCCGGACTTCCAAGAGACCCAGTACTTC	CASSPVPDFQETQYF
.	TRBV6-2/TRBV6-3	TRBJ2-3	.	TGTGCCAGCAGTTACTCTCGGACCAATACGCAGTATTTT	CASSYSRTNTQYF
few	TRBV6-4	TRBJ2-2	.	TGTGCCAGCAGTCTCGGGGACGGTTCGAACACCGGGGAGCTGTTTTTT	CASSLGDGSNTGELFF
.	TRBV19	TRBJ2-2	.	TGTGCCAGTAGCCTTGCGACCAGGGGACTGAACACCGGGGAGCTGTTTTTT	CASSLATRGLNTGELFF
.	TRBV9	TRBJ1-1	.	TGTGCCAGCAGCGTAGTGGCGGCTTGGGAAACTGAAGCTTTCTTT	CASSVVAAWETEAFF
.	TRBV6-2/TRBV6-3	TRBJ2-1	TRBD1	TGTGCCAGCAGCCTCCGGGACAGGGAGTACAATGAGCAGTTCTTC	CASSLRDREYNEQFF
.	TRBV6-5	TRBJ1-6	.	TGTGCCAGCAACACTCAGGGGACCTATAATTCACCCCTCCACTTT	CASNTQGTYNSPLHF
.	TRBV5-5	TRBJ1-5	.	TGTGCCAGCAGCCTGGGAGGTTCGTATGGTGGGAGTCAGCCCCAGCATTTT	CASSLGGSYGGSQPQHF
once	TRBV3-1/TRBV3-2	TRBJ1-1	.	TGTGCCAGCAGTTTGTACAGGAACACTGAAGCTTTCTTT	CASSLYRNTEAFF
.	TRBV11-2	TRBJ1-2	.	TGTGCCAGCAGCAACAGTATTGGCTACACCTTC	CASSNSIGYTF
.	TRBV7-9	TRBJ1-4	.	TGTGCCAGCAGGTCCGGGACCGAAAAACTGTTTTTT	CASRSGTEKLFF
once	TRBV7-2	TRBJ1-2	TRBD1	TGTGCCAGCAGCTTTTTAGGGGGCGCAGAACATGGCTACACCTTC	CASSFLGGAEHGYTF
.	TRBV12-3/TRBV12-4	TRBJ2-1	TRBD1	TGTGCCAGCACCCCGGGACAGCCTAATGAGCAGTTCTTC	CASTPGQPNEQFF
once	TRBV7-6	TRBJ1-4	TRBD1	TGTGCCAGCAGCGTGCAGGGGGCAACTAATGAAAAACTGTTTTTT	CASSVQGATNEKLFF
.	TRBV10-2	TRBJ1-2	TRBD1	TGCGCCAGCAGTGAGCCGACAGGGGGCAACCACTATGGCTACACCTTC	CASSEPTGGNHYGYTF
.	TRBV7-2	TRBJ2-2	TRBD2	TGTGCCAGCAGCTTAGCAGGGACTAGCAATTCAGCCGGGGAGCTGTTTTTT	CASSLAGTSNSAGELFF
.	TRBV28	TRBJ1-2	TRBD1	TGTGCCAGCAGTTTGGGCAGGGGGAAGATCTATGGCTACACCTTC	CASSLGRGKIYGYTF